This paragraph reports one T cell receptor (beta chain). The antigen is not known. Read coverage stops 3 residues before the CDR3 terminus; the germline J gene supplies the remainder. Assay used: immunoSEQ multiplex PCR; TCRdb lists only in-frame clones, some missing. The sample includes approximately 16,000 clones. The data were taken from a study of T cells in women clearing cervical HPV infection. The ends lost 2 bases at V and 0 bases at J; junction bases unmatched: 11. From germline, CDR1 is LGHNT and CDR2 FRNRAP. The CDR3 spans 18 residues. Study-level points and caveats: CIN3+ cases had significantly higher TCR repertoire richness than controls, but evenness did not differ. Cases carried less TRBV6-7 than controls: around 0.11% versus 0.15%.

The sequenced sample consisted of blood buffy coat. The J gene is TRBJ1-1, the V gene TRBV12-5; TRBD1 matches 8 bases. This TCR derives from a woman aged 18 to 75 with a cervical HPV16 infection that either progressed to CIN3+ or cleared (not recorded which). This chain's CDR3 is CASGLSPTGAGMNTEAFF. The covered CDR3 bases are TGTGCTAGTGGTTTGAGTCCGACAGGGGCGGGGATGAACACTGAA.